This entry lists 26 T cell receptor beta chains sequenced from one sample in a study of blood T cells in healthy people across ages. Through a sample-barcoded 5' primer and a J-beta primer mix, a second PCR was run for roughly 6 to 12 cycles. TCRdb ran MiXCR on the 5' RACE reads and lists one entry per CDR3 protein. The sample has about 1.6 million distinct CDR3 sequences, around 36% seen once; the top ten hold approximately 10%. The source material was blood. The receptors come from a woman aged 25 to 39 in good health.

This clonotype appeared a few times. This rearrangement joins TRBV14 to TRBJ2-1, with 7 bases lining up with TRBD2. V lost 3 bases and J lost 10; bases outside the gene matches: 6. CDR3 size: 13 residues. In germline, CDR1 is SGHDN, CDR2 FVKESK. Written as DNA, the CDR3 is TGTGCCAGCAGCCAGGGCGGGAGCCGGGAGCAGTTCTTC. Translation: CASSQGGSREQFF.

The sample holds a few counts of this clonotype. Its ends do not fully match the called genes, so a read error is possible. V usage is TRBV5-5 and J usage is TRBJ1-2; 9 positions agree with TRBD1. Germline CDR1 reads SGHKS; CDR2 reads YYEKEE (reference sequence). The length of the CDR3 is 16 residues. DNA of the CDR3: TGTGCCAGCAGCTTGAGAGACAGGGGACAGGGTTACGGCTGCACCTTC. Protein product: CASSLRDRGQGYGCTF.

This clonotype was observed at least ten times. The chain is built from TRBV12-3 or TRBV12-4 and TRBJ2-7; D not certain. V lost 5 bases to trimming and J lost 7 bases, with 15 bases between them. The CDR3 extends over 13 amino acids. CDR3 nucleotide sequence: TGTGCCAGCAGTGCAGGCCGCTTGGGGGAGCAGTACTTC. It yields the protein CASSAGRLGEQYF.

V is TRBV4-2 and J is TRBJ1-5; D not certain. Trimming cost V 2 bases and J 7 bases, with 12 bases left between them. This CDR3 has 14 residues. Germline-derived CDR1 and CDR2 are LGHNA and YNFKEQ. Here the CDR3 DNA reads TGTGCCAGCAGCCAAATTGAGGGAAACCAGCCCCAGCATTTT. It encodes CASSQIEGNQPQHF.

This clonotype has just a few counts. The rearrangement links TRBV30 to TRBJ1-5; TRBD1 matches at 8 bases. CDR1 is GTSNPN and CDR2 is SVGIG in the germline V gene (reference sequence). The CDR3 covers 14 residues. Unmatched junction bases numbered 5, after V lost 2 bases and J lost 5 bases. Here the CDR3 reads CAWSTGGVYQPQHF. The CDR3 DNA reads TGTGCCTGGAGTACAGGGGGAGTGTATCAGCCCCAGCATTTT.

In this sample, this clonotype turned up many times. This sequence joins TRBV20-1 and TRBJ2-1; no clear D gene. Trimming stripped 2 bases from V and 8 bases from J, with 10 bases between. Germline V gene sequence: CDR1 DFQATT, CDR2 SNEGSKA (reference sequence). The CDR3 covers 12 residues. The CDR3 region is CSARRASDEQFF. CDR3 bases: TGCAGTGCTAGAAGGGCATCCGATGAGCAGTTCTTC.

In regard to this clonotype: One junction end does not reproduce the germline sequence, and a read error may be involved. The genes are TRBV7-2 and TRBJ1-5; possibly TRBD1 for D (6 bases). The CDR3 length is 15 residues. The V gene's germline CDR1 is SGHTA and CDR2 FQGNSA. CDR3 in DNA: TGTGCCGGCAGCTTGGTGGGGACACCAAATCAGCCCCAGCATTTT. Its protein product is CAGSLVGTPNQPQHF.

This chain uses TRBV20-1 with TRBJ2-3; 10 positions match TRBD2. This CDR3 spans 15 amino acids. From germline, CDR1 is DFQATT and CDR2 SNEGSKA (reference sequence). The trim removed 2 bases at V and 4 bases at J, leaving 6 bases unmatched. CDR3 in amino acids: CSARPPSGGADTQYF. As DNA, the CDR3 is TGCAGTGCTAGACCTCCTAGCGGGGGAGCAGATACGCAGTATTTT.

This sequence joins TRBV4-1 and TRBJ2-7, with a tentative D call TRBD2 (5 bases). V shed 0 bases and J shed 6 bases, with 15 bases lying between them. There are 15 residues in the CDR3. CDR1 is MGHRA, CDR2 YSYEKL, per germline. The CDR3 DNA sequence: TGCGCCAGCAGCCAAGACGGGCAGACGGAGGCCGAGCAGTACTTC. This encodes CASSQDGQTEAEQYF.

The chain uses TRBV7-8 and TRBJ2-3, with D possibly being TRBD2 (5 bases). Germline V gene data show CDR1 as SGHVS and CDR2 as FQNEAQ. V lost 7 bases and J lost 4, with 18 bases in between. This CDR3 comprises 15 residues. CDR3 sequence (DNA): TGTGCCAGCACCCGGGGAATGGGTTTCGCAGATACGCAGTATTTT. This gives the protein CASTRGMGFADTQYF.

Points on this clonotype: At one boundary the junction diverges from the germline segment, which might be a read error. The gene calls are TRBV10-3 and TRBJ2-5; tentatively, D is TRBD2 (5 bases). From germline, CDR1 is ENHRY and CDR2 SYGVKD. This CDR3 comprises 11 residues. The DNA of the CDR3 is TGTGCCATCGGCGGCTGGGAGACCAAGTACTTC. Protein: CAIGGWETKYF.

The genes are TRBV7-7 and TRBJ2-3; no definite D call. CDR3 size: 12 residues. Germline-derived CDR1 and CDR2 are SSHAT and FNYEAQ (reference sequence). The germline V and J ends were trimmed by 5 bases and 4 bases, with 7 bases remaining between them. CDR3 sequence (DNA): TGTGCCAGCAGCAACGAGGCAGATACGCAGTATTTT. Residues: CASSNEADTQYF.

This chain connects TRBV9 to TRBJ2-6; D not certain. The V and J ends lost 4 bases and 2 bases respectively, with 7 bases between them. CDR1 and CDR2 (germline): SGDLS, YYNGEE. This CDR3 spans 14 amino acids. The CDR3: CASSPNTGANVLTF. The DNA for the CDR3 is TGTGCCAGCAGCCCAAATACTGGGGCCAACGTCCTGACTTTC.

Notes on this clonotype: A much bigger clone sits one base away, suggesting this may be a read error. The chain joins TRBV9 to TRBJ2-1; TRBD1 is a possible D gene (6 bases). This CDR3 comprises 17 residues. The V gene's germline CDR1 is SGDLS and CDR2 YYNGEE. With 3 bases removed from V and 0 bases from J, the gap between germline ends came to 16 bases. CDR3 protein: CASSASRGISSYNEQFF. Written as DNA, the CDR3 is TGTGCCAGCAGCGCAAGCAGGGGCATAAGCTCCTACAATGAGCAGTTCTTC.

In this sample, this clonotype turned up a few times. V usage is TRBV3-1 and J usage is TRBJ2-6; D is unresolved. The CDR3 runs to 14 residues. Trimming left V 3 bases short and J 1 base short, with 4 bases between. Germline V CDR1 and CDR2: LGHDT, YNNKEL (reference sequence). The CDR3 bases are TGTGCCAGCAGCCACGCGTCTGGGGCCAACGTCCTGACTTTC. This encodes CASSHASGANVLTF.

There are a few counts of this clonotype. The rearrangement joins TRBV5-1 to TRBJ2-6; D may be TRBD2 (6 bases). Germline V gene data show CDR1 as SGHRS and CDR2 as YFSETQ. Trimming removed 0 bases from V and 1 base from J, with 17 bases in between. The CDR3 runs 19 residues. In nucleotides, the CDR3 is TGCGCCAGCAGCTTGGGGGTGTTTCAGGGACTGTCTGGGGCCAACGTCCTGACTTTC. Protein product: CASSLGVFQGLSGANVLTF.

This clonotype was detected ten times or more. V and J are TRBV20-1 and TRBJ2-7; TRBD1 agrees at 7 bases. With V trimmed by 6 bases and J by 3 bases, 11 bases remained unmatched. Germline-derived CDR1 and CDR2 are DFQATT and SNEGSKA (reference sequence). There are 14 residues in the CDR3. This CDR3 is CSAYSGTERYEQYF. The DNA of the CDR3 is TGCAGTGCATACTCCGGGACAGAGCGCTACGAGCAGTACTTC.

This clonotype was recorded many times. This sequence joins TRBV5-1 and TRBJ2-5; D is perhaps TRBD1 (6 bases). This CDR3 region has 14 residues. V lost 4 bases and J 5 bases, leaving 15 bases between the germline ends. Germline V lookup: CDR1 SGHRS, CDR2 YFSETQ. The DNA of the CDR3 is TGCGCCAGCAGCCGCAGGGGCGAGGGGGAGACCCAGTACTTC. It codes for CASSRRGEGETQYF.

V and J are TRBV5-6 and TRBJ2-6; D gene ambiguous. V gave up 0 bases and J gave up 0 bases, with 10 bases separating them. Germline V gives CDR1 SGHDT, CDR2 YYEEEE. This CDR3 has 17 amino acids. CDR3 region: CASSLGPTNSGANVLTF. The CDR3 DNA reads TGTGCCAGCAGCTTGGGTCCTACGAACTCTGGGGCCAACGTCCTGACTTTC.

There are a few counts of this clonotype. The V gene is TRBV3-1, the J gene TRBJ1-6, with D tentatively TRBD1 (6 bases). The length of the CDR3 is 16 residues. In germline, CDR1 is LGHDT, CDR2 YNNKEL (reference sequence). Trimming took 2 bases from V and 7 from J, leaving 15 bases between them. The CDR3 region is CASSQRGTMPNSPLHF. The CDR3 bases are TGTGCCAGCAGCCAAAGGGGGACTATGCCAAATTCACCCCTCCACTTT.

This clonotype was picked up one time. V and J are TRBV3-1 and TRBJ2-7; TRBD1 aligns across 8 bases. Trimming took 4 bases from V and 2 from J; bases not matched to a gene: 13. Germline CDR1 reads LGHDT; CDR2 reads YNNKEL (reference sequence). CDR3 length equals 17 residues. The CDR3 region is CASSRTGTGGVPYEQYF. DNA of the CDR3: TGTGCCAGCAGCCGGACCGGGACAGGAGGGGTACCCTACGAGCAGTACTTC.

This clonotype came up a few times. This chain connects TRBV7-3 to TRBJ2-1; possibly TRBD2 for D (5 bases). Trimming removed 1 base at V and 8 bases at J, with 15 bases between. This CDR3 has 15 amino acids. Germline CDR1 reads SGHTA; CDR2 reads FQGTGA. The CDR3 loop is CASSLNSFVGDEQFF. The CDR3 DNA sequence: TGTGCCAGCAGCTTAAACTCTTTCGTCGGGGATGAGCAGTTCTTC.

CDR3 DNA sequence: TGTGCCACCCGGACTAGCGGGGGGGCCAGAGATACGCAGTATTTT. The encoded protein is CATRTSGGARDTQYF. This chain uses TRBV2 with TRBJ2-3, with 15 nucleotides matching TRBD2. Trimming removed 10 bases from V and 5 bases from J; junction bases left unmatched: 7. The V gene's germline CDR1 is SNHLY and CDR2 FYNNEI. CDR3 length equals 15 residues. The full variable domain, in which reference TRBV2 and TRBJ2-3 provide the parts outside the CDR3, is EPEVTQTPSHQVTQMGQEVILRCVPISNHLYFYWYRQILGQKVEFLVSFYNNEISEKSEIFDDQFSVERPDGSNFTLKIRSTKLEDSAMYFCATRTSGGARDTQYFGPGTRLTVL.

J is TRBJ2-3 and V is TRBV20-1; the match to TRBD2 covers 10 bases. V lost 3 bases to trimming and J lost 2 bases; unmatched junction nucleotides: 8. Germline values: CDR1 DFQATT, CDR2 SNEGSKA (reference sequence). The CDR3 runs 16 residues. CDR3 nucleotide sequence: TGCAGTGCTAGTCCCCGGACTAGCGGATTCACAGATACGCAGTATTTT. Amino acids: CSASPRTSGFTDTQYF.

This clonotype appeared many times. The rearrangement links TRBV4-2 to TRBJ2-7, with D perhaps TRBD1 (5 bases). Deletions cut 0 bases from V and 5 bases from J, with 11 bases between. The CDR3 has 14 residues. Germline V gives CDR1 LGHNA, CDR2 YNFKEQ. CDR3 DNA: TGTGCCAGCAGCCAAGAGAACAGCAGGGACGAGCAGTACTTC. Its protein is CASSQENSRDEQYF.

Only a few counts were recorded for this clonotype. This sequence joins TRBV25-1 and TRBJ2-1, with 7 bases aligning to TRBD2. V was clipped by 4 bases and J by 4 bases; unmatched bases: 10. The CDR3 has 16 residues. Germline CDR1 is MGHDK and CDR2 is SYGVNS. The CDR3 nucleotides read TGTGCCAGCAGTGCCCCCGGGGGGTCCCGTTACAATGAGCAGTTCTTC. Protein product: CASSAPGGSRYNEQFF.